This note documents a single T cell receptor beta chain sequence. The sample contains more than one DNA sequence encoding this CDR3. Per the study methods: Amplification with reference gene primers provided the estimates of nucleated cell counts. Libraries were prepared by immunoSEQ multiplex PCR; TCRdb keeps only in-frame clonotypes and omits some of them. D and trimming were read from the DNA, whereas the V and J calls and clone size are those reported in that table. The sample gives 250,000 to 300,000 clones, about nine tenths of which show up once; 2.3% is in the top ten. The data derive from a study of blood T cell repertoires in COVID-19. Study-wide background: The cDNA or gDNA used as material had been derived from T cells, B-cell-depleted T cells, or PBMCs.

Those who participated ranged in age from roughly 18 to 89 years and resided in about two dozen US areas. The J segment lost 3 bases and the V segment lost 8 bases, leaving 3 bases of the junction unmatched. The CDR3 totals 13 residues. The germline V gene encodes CDR1 SNHLY and CDR2 FYNNEI. The origin of this receptor is a woman in her 40s with acute COVID-19. The specimen was PBMCs or T cells enriched from blood (not recorded which). V gene TRBV2 combines with J gene TRBJ2-7, with 11 bases lining up with TRBD2. The CDR3 sequence is CASRGTSGYEQYF. CDR3 bases: TGTGCCAGCCGCGGGACTAGCGGCTACGAGCAGTACTTC. Full variable domain (outside the CDR3, taken from reference TRBV2 and TRBJ2-7): EPEVTQTPSHQVTQMGQEVILRCVPISNHLYFYWYRQILGQKVEFLVSFYNNEISEKSEIFDDQFSVERPDGSNFTLKIRSTKLEDSAMYFCASRGTSGYEQYFGPGTRLTVT.